The 2 T cell receptor beta chains below were found in one sample sequenced in a study of graft-versus-host responses after intestinal transplantation. Data came from immunoSEQ multiplex PCR; TCRdb stores just in-frame clones and leaves some out. The sample records over 45,000 clones, 85% to 90% being singletons. Sample: PBMCs, taken 26 days after transplant. These receptors came from a human patient who received an intestinal transplant, so some T cells may come from the graft donor.

The rearrangement links TRBV9 to TRBJ2-7; the D is unclear. Germline V gives CDR1 SGDLS, CDR2 YYNGEE. The CDR3 has 14 residues. V lost 0 bases to trimming and J lost 0 bases, with 7 bases between them. The CDR3 bases are TGTGCCAGCAGCGTAGACGGTATCTCCTACGAGCAGTACTTC. This translates into CASSVDGISYEQYF.

J is TRBJ1-5 and V is TRBV28; the match to TRBD1 covers 8 bases. J lost 0 bases, V lost 6 bases, and 10 bases had no gene match. CDR1 and CDR2 (germline): MDHEN, SYDVKM. This CDR3 contains 17 residues. In DNA, the CDR3 is TGTGCCAGCAGACTCGCGACAGGGGTGGTTAGCAATCAGCCCCAGCATTTT. Its protein is CASRLATGVVSNQPQHF.